The subject of this entry is one T cell receptor (beta chain). An amount of RNA that ranged from roughly 0.45 to 1 ug was reverse transcribed with random hexamers. One entry per CDR3 protein results from TCRdb running MiXCR on the immunoSEQ multiplex PCR reads. There are over 150,000 distinct CDR3 sequences in the sample; approximately 93% occur only once, and roughly 0.094% lies in the top ten. The sample is drawn from a study of CD8 T cells in Susac syndrome. This CDR3 contains 14 residues. Germline lookup yields CDR1 MDHEN and CDR2 SYDVKM. The V gene end was trimmed by 4 bases and the J gene end by 6 bases; junction bases not matched to a gene: 8.

Sequenced sample: CD4+ T cells from PBMCs. The chain has TRBV28 and TRBJ2-7; TRBD2 agrees at 8 bases. The source is a human donor with multiple sclerosis. The CDR3 reads CASSSPSGGTEQYF. The CDR3 nucleotides read TGTGCCAGCAGTTCCCCTTCGGGAGGGACCGAGCAGTACTTC.